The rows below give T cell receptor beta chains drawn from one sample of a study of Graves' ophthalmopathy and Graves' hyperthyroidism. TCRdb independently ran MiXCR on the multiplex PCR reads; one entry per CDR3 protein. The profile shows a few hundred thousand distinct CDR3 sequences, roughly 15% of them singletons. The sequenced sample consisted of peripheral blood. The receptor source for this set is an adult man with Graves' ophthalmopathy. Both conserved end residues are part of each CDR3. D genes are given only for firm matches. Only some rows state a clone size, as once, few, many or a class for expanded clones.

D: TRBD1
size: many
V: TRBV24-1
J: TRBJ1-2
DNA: TGTGCCACCAGTGTGCCTGGGACAGGGGGCGAGGTTGGCTACACCTTC
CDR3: CATSVPGTGGEVGYTF

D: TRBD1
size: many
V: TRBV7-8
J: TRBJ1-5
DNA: TGTGCCACCTCAGAGGACAGGGTTGACAATCAGCCCCAGCATTTT
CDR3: CATSEDRVDNQPQHF

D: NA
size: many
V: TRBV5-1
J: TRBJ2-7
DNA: TGCGCCAGCACTCCGGACAGCAGGGCAGACGAGCAGTACTTC
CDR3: CASTPDSRADEQYF

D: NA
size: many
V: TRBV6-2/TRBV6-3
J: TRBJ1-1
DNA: TGTGCCAGCAGTTACCTGCAGAACACTGAAGCTTTCTTT
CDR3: CASSYLQNTEAFF

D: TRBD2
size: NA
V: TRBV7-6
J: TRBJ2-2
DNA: TGTGCCAGCAGCCCCTGGGGGCTAGCGGGAGTAGGTGGGGAGCTGTTTTTT
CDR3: CASSPWGLAGVGGELFF

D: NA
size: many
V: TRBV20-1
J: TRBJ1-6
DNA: TGCAGTGCTAGATCAGGGGCAGGGTTCTCCTATAATTCACCCCTCCACTTT
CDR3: CSARSGAGFSYNSPLHF

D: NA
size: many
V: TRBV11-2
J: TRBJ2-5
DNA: TGTGCCAGCAGCTTAGATCCTTGGAGTCGGCAAGAGACCCAGTACTTC
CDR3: CASSLDPWSRQETQYF

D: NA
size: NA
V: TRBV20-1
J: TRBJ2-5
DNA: TGCAGTGCTCCGCAGGGGCCGAAAAAAGAGACCCAGTACTTC
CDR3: CSAPQGPKKETQYF

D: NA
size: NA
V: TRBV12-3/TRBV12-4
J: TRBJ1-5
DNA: TGTGCCAGCAGTCCGAAAGGAGGCAATCAGCCCCAGCCTTTT
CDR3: CASSPKGGNQPQPF

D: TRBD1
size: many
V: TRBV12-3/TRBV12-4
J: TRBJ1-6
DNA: TGTGCCAGCAGTTCAGGACAGGTTAATCGGAATTCACCCCTCCACTTT
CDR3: CASSSGQVNRNSPLHF

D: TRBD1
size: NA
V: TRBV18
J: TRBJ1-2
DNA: TGTGCCAGCTCTCAGGACAGGGGGCATCGTGGCTACACCTTC
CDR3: CASSQDRGHRGYTF

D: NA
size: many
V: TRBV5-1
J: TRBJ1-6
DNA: TGCGCCAGCAGCTTGGTATCTCGGGGGGAAAATTCACCCCTCCACTTT
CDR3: CASSLVSRGENSPLHF

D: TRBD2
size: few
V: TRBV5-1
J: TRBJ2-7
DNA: TGCGCCAGCAGCCCCTCGGGACTAGCTCCCGAGCAGTACTTC
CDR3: CASSPSGLAPEQYF

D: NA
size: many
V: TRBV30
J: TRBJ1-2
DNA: TGTGCCTGGAGTGTATTTGTAGGGGGACCTGAGAGAGGCTACACCTTC
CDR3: CAWSVFVGGPERGYTF

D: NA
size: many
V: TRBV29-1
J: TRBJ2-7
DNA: TGCAGCGTTGTTGGGGGAGGCGAGCAGTACTTC
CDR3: CSVVGGGEQYF

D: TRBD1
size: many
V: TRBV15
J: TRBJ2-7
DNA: TGTGCCACCAGCAGGGTTGGACAGGGGGCCTACGAGCAGTACTTC
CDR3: CATSRVGQGAYEQYF

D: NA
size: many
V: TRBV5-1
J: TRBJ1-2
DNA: TGCGCCAGCAACATTGGGGCAAGTGATGGCTACACCTTC
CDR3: CASNIGASDGYTF

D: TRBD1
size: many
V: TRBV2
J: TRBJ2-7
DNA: TGTGCCAGCAACTATGACAGGGGATTTAGCTACGAGCAGTACTTC
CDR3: CASNYDRGFSYEQYF

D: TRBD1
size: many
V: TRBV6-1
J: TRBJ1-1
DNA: TGTGCCAGCAGCGAGACAGGGTCGAACACTGAAGCTTTCTTT
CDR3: CASSETGSNTEAFF

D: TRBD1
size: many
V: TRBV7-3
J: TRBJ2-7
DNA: TGTGCCAGCAGCTTAGATGGGAACAGGGGCCCCTCCGAGCAGTACTTC
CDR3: CASSLDGNRGPSEQYF

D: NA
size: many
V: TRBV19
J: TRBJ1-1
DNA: TGTGCCAGTAGTAACCGTTTGCTGGGTGCGGCTTTCTTT
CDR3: CASSNRLLGAAFF

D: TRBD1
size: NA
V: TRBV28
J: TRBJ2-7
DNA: TGTGCCAGCAGACTGGACAGGGCAAGCTCCTACGAGCAGTACTTC
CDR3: CASRLDRASSYEQYF

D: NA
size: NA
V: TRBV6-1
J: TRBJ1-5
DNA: TGTGCCAGCAGCTCTGGACAGCACAATCAGCCCCAGCATTTT
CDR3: CASSSGQHNQPQHF

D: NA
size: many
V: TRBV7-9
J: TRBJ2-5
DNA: TGTGCCAGCAGCTTACGAACGGGAGAGACCCAGTACTTC
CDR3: CASSLRTGETQYF

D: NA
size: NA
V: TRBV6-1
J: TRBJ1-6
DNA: TGTGCCAGCAGTGAAAGGCAGCCGGGGATGACACCCCTCCACTTT
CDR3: CASSERQPGMTPLHF

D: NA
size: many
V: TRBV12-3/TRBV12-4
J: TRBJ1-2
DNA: TGTGCCAGCAGCCCGGGATCACTCAACTATGGCTACACCTTC
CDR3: CASSPGSLNYGYTF

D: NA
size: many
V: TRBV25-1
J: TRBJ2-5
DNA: TGTGCCAGCAGTGAGGTTCTCCTTTACCAAGAGACCCAGTACTTC
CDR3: CASSEVLLYQETQYF

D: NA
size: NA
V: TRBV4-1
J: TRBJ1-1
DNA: TGCGCCAGCAGCCCGGGATCGGCGGCGATTACTGAAGCTTTCTTT
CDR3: CASSPGSAAITEAFF